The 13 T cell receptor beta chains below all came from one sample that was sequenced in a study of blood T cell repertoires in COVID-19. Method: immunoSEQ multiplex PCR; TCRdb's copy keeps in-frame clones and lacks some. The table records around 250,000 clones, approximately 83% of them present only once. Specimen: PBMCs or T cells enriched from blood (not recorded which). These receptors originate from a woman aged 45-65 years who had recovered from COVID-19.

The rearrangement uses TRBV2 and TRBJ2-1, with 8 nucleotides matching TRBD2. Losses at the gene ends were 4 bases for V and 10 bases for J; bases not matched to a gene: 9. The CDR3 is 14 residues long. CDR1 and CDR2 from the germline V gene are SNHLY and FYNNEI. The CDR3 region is CASSVRRAGDEQFF. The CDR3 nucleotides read TGTGCCAGCAGTGTTAGGCGAGCGGGAGACGAGCAGTTCTTC.

The CDR3 sequence is CASSERVRTDTQYF. The CDR3 DNA is TGTGCCAGCTCCGAGCGGGTTAGGACAGATACGCAGTATTTT. The V call is TRBV7-3, the J call TRBJ2-3, with a tentative D call TRBD2 (6 bases). V lost 8 bases, J lost 3 bases, and 15 bases lay in between. Looked up from germline, CDR1 is SGHTA and CDR2 is FQGTGA. The CDR3 runs 14 residues. The entire variable domain, with the rest obtained from reference TRBV7-3 and TRBJ2-3, is as follows: GAGVSQTPSNKVTEKGKYVELRCDPISGHTALYWYRQSLGQGPEFLIYFQGTGAADDSGLPNDRFFAVRPEGSVSTLKIQRTERGDSAVYLCASSERVRTDTQYFGPGTRLTVL.

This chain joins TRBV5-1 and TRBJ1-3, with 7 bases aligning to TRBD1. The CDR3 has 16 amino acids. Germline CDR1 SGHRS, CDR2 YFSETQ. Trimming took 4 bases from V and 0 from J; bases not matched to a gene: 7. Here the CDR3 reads CASSNRGILSGNTIYF. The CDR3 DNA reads TGCGCCAGCAGCAACAGGGGAATACTCTCTGGAAACACCATATATTTT.

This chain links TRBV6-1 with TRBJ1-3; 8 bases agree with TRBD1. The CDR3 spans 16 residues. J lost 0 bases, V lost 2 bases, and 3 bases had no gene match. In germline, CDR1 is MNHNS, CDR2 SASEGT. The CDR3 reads CASSEHTGGSGNTIYF. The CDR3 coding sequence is TGTGCCAGCAGTGAACATACAGGGGGCTCTGGAAACACCATATATTTT.

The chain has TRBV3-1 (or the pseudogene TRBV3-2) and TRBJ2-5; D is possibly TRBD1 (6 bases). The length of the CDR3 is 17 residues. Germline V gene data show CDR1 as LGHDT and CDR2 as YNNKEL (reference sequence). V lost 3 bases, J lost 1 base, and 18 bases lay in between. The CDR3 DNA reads TGTGCCAGCAGCCATCTCACAGGGCTACGGGGCCAAGAGACCCAGTACTTC. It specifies CASSHLTGLRGQETQYF.

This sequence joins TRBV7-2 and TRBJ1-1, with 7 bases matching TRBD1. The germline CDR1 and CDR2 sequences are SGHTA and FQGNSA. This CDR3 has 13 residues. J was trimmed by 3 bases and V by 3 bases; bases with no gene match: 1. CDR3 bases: TGTGCCAGCAGCTTCGGACAGGACACTGAAGCTTTCTTT. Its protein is CASSFGQDTEAFF.

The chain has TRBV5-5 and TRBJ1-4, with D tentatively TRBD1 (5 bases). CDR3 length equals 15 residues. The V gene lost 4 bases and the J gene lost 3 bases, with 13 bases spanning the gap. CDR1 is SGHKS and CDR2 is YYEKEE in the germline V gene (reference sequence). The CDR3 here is CASSRTGLPNEKLFF. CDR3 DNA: TGTGCCAGCAGCCGCACGGGACTCCCTAATGAAAAACTGTTTTTT.

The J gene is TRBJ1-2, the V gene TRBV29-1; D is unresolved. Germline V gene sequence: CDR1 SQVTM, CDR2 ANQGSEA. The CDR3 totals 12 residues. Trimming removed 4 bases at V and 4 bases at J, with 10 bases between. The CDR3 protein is CSVVEGTYGYTF. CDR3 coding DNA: TGCAGCGTTGTGGAGGGCACCTATGGCTACACCTTC.

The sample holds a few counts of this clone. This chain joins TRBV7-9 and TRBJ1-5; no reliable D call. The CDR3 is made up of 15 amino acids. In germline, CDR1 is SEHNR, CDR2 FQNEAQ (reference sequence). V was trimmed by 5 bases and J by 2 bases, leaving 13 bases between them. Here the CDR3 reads CASSPSHPGNQPQHF. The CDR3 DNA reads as TGTGCCAGCAGCCCGAGTCATCCTGGCAATCAGCCCCAGCATTTT.

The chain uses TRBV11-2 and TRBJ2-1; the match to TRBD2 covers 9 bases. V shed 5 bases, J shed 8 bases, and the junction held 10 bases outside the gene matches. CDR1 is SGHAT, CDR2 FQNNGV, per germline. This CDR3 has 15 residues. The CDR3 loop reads CASSHGTSSVYEQFF. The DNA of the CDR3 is TGTGCCAGCAGCCACGGGACTAGCTCGGTATATGAGCAGTTCTTC.

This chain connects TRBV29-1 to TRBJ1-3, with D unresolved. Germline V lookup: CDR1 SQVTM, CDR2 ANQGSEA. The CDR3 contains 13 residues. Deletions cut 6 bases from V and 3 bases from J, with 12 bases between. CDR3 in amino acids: CSVAWAGGNTIYF. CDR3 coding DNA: TGCAGCGTGGCGTGGGCTGGTGGAAACACCATATATTTT.

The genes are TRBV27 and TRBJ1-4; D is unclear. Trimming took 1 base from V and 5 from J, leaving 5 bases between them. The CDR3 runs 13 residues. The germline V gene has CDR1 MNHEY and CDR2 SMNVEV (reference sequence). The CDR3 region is CASSLLGNEKLFF. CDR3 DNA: TGTGCCAGCAGTTTATTGGGCAATGAAAAACTGTTTTTT.

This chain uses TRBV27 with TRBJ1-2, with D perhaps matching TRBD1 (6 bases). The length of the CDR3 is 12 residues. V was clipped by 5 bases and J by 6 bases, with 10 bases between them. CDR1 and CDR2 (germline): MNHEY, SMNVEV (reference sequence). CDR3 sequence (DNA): TGTGCCAGCAGTACAACAGGGAATGGCTACACCTTC. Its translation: CASSTTGNGYTF.